Reported below is one T cell receptor beta chain. How the authors handled the data: Amplifying reference gene primers gave estimates of nucleated cell counts. The assay was immunoSEQ multiplex PCR, and TCRdb's table has in-frame clones only and misses some. V and J calls and clone size are as listed in that table; D and trimming were resolved from the DNA. The sample records 140,000 to 150,000 clones, around 91% being singletons. The sample is drawn from a study of blood T cell repertoires in COVID-19. Study context: Specimens from acute and convalescent COVID-19 originated in the United States, Italy and Spain. Sources were T cells, B-cell-depleted T cells, or PBMCs; the material itself was cDNA or gDNA.

The CDR3 is 15 amino acids. Germline CDR1 reads MNHEY; CDR2 reads SMNVEV (reference sequence). Trimming took 4 bases from V and 3 from J, leaving 15 bases between them. Sequencing was done on a sample of peripheral blood. V is TRBV27 and J is TRBJ1-1; a possible D gene is TRBD1 (6 bases). This receptor was identified in an older woman with active COVID-19. The CDR3 nucleotides are TGTGCCAGCAGTTCGGGATCACAGGGTTACACTGAAGCTTTCTTT. It codes for CASSSGSQGYTEAFF.